The T cell receptor (beta chain) described here comes from a study of cytomegalovirus exposure and HLA in healthy donors. A multiplex PCR was run with 60 Vbeta primers and 13 Jbeta primers. Sequenced by immunoSEQ multiplex PCR; TCRdb stores in-frame clones only, minus some. The table has tens of thousands of clones, approximately 75% seen once. The sample consisted of PBMCs. The source of this sequence is a man between 45 and 60 years old in good health and CMV-seropositive.

The DNA of the CDR3 is TGTGCCAGTAGCCCCGGCTATGGCTACACCTTC. It translates to CASSPGYGYTF. This sequence joins TRBV19 and TRBJ1-2; D is ambiguous. Germline-derived CDR1 and CDR2 are LNHDA and SQIVND (reference sequence). The CDR3 extends over 11 amino acids. V lost 6 bases and J 4 bases, leaving 6 bases between the germline ends.